These 21 T cell receptor beta chains were sequenced from one sample in a study of shared clonotypes between healthy human individuals. Profiled with immunoSEQ multiplex PCR; TCRdb holds only in-frame clones, not every one. The sample has 300,000 to 400,000 clones, 80% to 90% seen once; the top ten hold 15% to 20%. The sequenced sample was memory CD8+ T cells sorted from blood. Documented subset: CD45RO+ cells pooled with CCR7-negative TemRA cells. The receptors originated from a man in his late teens or twenties in good health.

The chain uses TRBV2 and TRBJ1-5, with 10 bases that match TRBD1. The CDR3 extends over 13 amino acids. Germline lookup yields CDR1 SNHLY and CDR2 FYNNEI. Trimming took 9 bases from V and 7 from J; bases not matched to a gene: 6. For the CDR3, the DNA is TGTGCCAGTGAGGGACAGGGGTTGCAGCCCCAGCATTTT. Translated: CASEGQGLQPQHF. Using reference TRBV2 and TRBJ1-5 for the parts outside the CDR3, the full variable domain is EPEVTQTPSHQVTQMGQEVILRCVPISNHLYFYWYRQILGQKVEFLVSFYNNEISEKSEIFDDQFSVERPDGSNFTLKIRSTKLEDSAMYFCASEGQGLQPQHFGDGTRLSIL.

This clone came up once. CDR3: CATGRDRAYNQPQHF. CDR3 nucleotide sequence: TGTGCCACCGGACGGGACAGGGCCTACAATCAGCCCCAGCATTTT. V usage is TRBV10-3 and J usage is TRBJ1-5; 9 nucleotides match TRBD1. Per the germline V gene, CDR1 is ENHRY and CDR2 is SYGVKD. V shed 10 bases, J shed 3 bases, and the junction held 10 bases outside the gene matches. This CDR3 region has 15 residues.

The chain has TRBV6-1 and TRBJ2-7; TRBD1 is a possible D gene (8 bases). The length of the CDR3 is 15 residues. Trimming left V 7 bases short and J 1 base short, with 17 bases between. Germline V CDR1 and CDR2: MNHNS, SASEGT. The CDR3 nucleotides are TGTGCCAGCACCCTCGACAGGGGAGGGTCCTACGAGCAGTACTTC. It codes for CASTLDRGGSYEQYF.

The V gene is TRBV11-3, the J gene TRBJ1-5; D remains unclear. Germline-derived CDR1 and CDR2 are SGHNT and YENEEA. Trimming took 3 bases from V and 3 from J, leaving 9 bases between them. This CDR3 is 14 amino acids long. CDR3 nucleotides: TGTGCCAGCAGCTTGGGCAGAAACAATCAGCCCCAGCATTTT. This gives the protein CASSLGRNNQPQHF.

In the case of this clone: Being one base from a much bigger clone, this may be a read error. V and J are TRBV13 and TRBJ2-5; D may be TRBD1 (6 bases). Trimming cost V 0 bases and J 4 bases, with 6 bases left between them. This CDR3 contains 13 residues. In germline, CDR1 is PRHDT, CDR2 FYEKMQ (reference sequence). This CDR3 reads CASSLGQGETQYF. The CDR3 DNA follows: TGTGCCAGCAGCTTAGGACAGGGAGAGACCCAGTACTTC.

This clone has just one count. The chain combines TRBV12-5 with TRBJ2-3; 9 nucleotides line up with TRBD1. CDR1 is LGHNT, CDR2 FRNRAP, per germline. Trimming took 0 bases from V and 5 from J; bases not matched to a gene: 6. The CDR3 length is 16 residues. CDR3 loop: CASGLVWDRDKDTQYF. DNA for the CDR3: TGTGCTAGTGGTTTGGTATGGGACAGGGATAAAGATACGCAGTATTTT.

The V gene is TRBV7-8, the J gene TRBJ2-7; D gene unclear. CDR1 SGHVS and CDR2 FQNEAQ come from the germline V gene. The CDR3 spans 13 residues. V was shortened by 1 base and J by 3 bases, with 7 bases between the two germline ends. CDR3 sequence (DNA): TGTGCCAGCAGCTTAGACGGCATCTACGAGCAGTACTTC. It yields the protein CASSLDGIYEQYF.

The rearrangement links TRBV9 to TRBJ2-3; 11 bases agree with TRBD1. CDR3 length equals 16 residues. Trimming took 4 bases from V and 4 from J; bases not matched to a gene: 8. Germline assignment: CDR1 SGDLS and CDR2 YYNGEE. This CDR3 is CASSKPGQGAADTQYF. DNA for the CDR3: TGTGCCAGCAGCAAACCAGGACAGGGGGCTGCAGATACGCAGTATTTT.

This chain connects TRBV11-2 to TRBJ1-6, with unresolved D. The CDR3 spans 18 residues. Germline V gives CDR1 SGHAT, CDR2 FQNNGV. Trimming shortened V by 5 bases and J by 7 bases, and 24 bases separated the two germline ends. The CDR3 DNA follows: TGTGCCAGCAGCCGAGCGTCCTACAGAGCCAGATCGAATTCACCCCTCCACTTT. Translation gives CASSRASYRARSNSPLHF. Together with reference TRBV11-2 and TRBJ1-6, the CDR3 gives the full variable domain: EAGVAQSPRYKIIEKRQSVAFWCNPISGHATLYWYQQILGQGPKLLIQFQNNGVVDDSQLPKDRFSAERLKGVDSTLKIQPAKLEDSAVYLCASSRASYRARSNSPLHFGNGTRLTVT.

This sequence joins TRBV28 and TRBJ1-2; TRBD1 is a possible D gene (5 bases). Germline CDR1 MDHEN, CDR2 SYDVKM. Trimming took off 11 bases at V and 6 bases at J, with 19 bases between the two ends. The CDR3 runs to 13 residues. In nucleotides, the CDR3 is TGTGCCGCTACGAGGGGCGACCTGGATGGCTACACCTTC. This sequence encodes CAATRGDLDGYTF.

The rearrangement joins TRBV7-8 to TRBJ1-2; D not resolved. V lost 5 bases and J 3 bases, leaving 16 bases between the germline ends. Germline CDR1 and CDR2: SGHVS and FQNEAQ. The CDR3 sequence is 15 residues long. CDR3 region: CASSHLTEIDYGYTF. The CDR3 DNA follows: TGTGCCAGCAGCCACCTGACGGAGATCGACTATGGCTACACCTTC.

The gene calls are TRBV7-2 and TRBJ2-7, with a possible D match to TRBD2 (5 bases). Between the trimmed V and J ends, which lost 1 base and 2 bases, there was a span of 12 bases. The CDR3 consists of 15 residues. Germline V gene lookup returns CDR1 SGHTA and CDR2 FQGNSA. CDR3 amino acids: CASSLDSADPYEQYF. CDR3 nucleotide sequence: TGTGCCAGCAGCTTAGACTCAGCGGACCCCTACGAGCAGTACTTC.

This chain links TRBV6-5 with TRBJ1-2; unclear D gene. The CDR3 has 13 residues. Germline CDR1 reads MNHEY; CDR2 reads SVGAGI. V gave up 2 bases and J gave up 8 bases, with 12 bases separating them. The CDR3 bases are TGTGCCAGCAGTTACGGAGGGAGCCGCGGCTACACCTTC. Encoded protein: CASSYGGSRGYTF.

The gene calls are TRBV11-2 and TRBJ2-7, with 10 bases matching TRBD2. Trimming at V came to 0 bases and at J to 7 bases, leaving 6 bases not matched to a gene. The CDR3 is made up of 15 amino acids. Germline CDR1 SGHAT, CDR2 FQNNGV. CDR3: CASSLEAGGPEEQYF. The CDR3 nucleotides are TGTGCCAGCAGCTTAGAAGCGGGAGGGCCAGAGGAGCAGTACTTC.

V gene TRBV6-4 combines with J gene TRBJ1-6; perhaps TRBD1 as D (5 bases). With 1 base removed from V and 0 bases from J, the gap between germline ends came to 16 bases. The CDR3 is 19 residues long. CDR1 is MRHNA, CDR2 SNTAGT, per germline. The CDR3 nucleotides read TGTGCCAGCAGTGACTTGGAGGTTGGGGGGAGCTCCTATAATTCACCCCTCCACTTT. Translation gives CASSDLEVGGSSYNSPLHF.

CDR3 nucleotides: TGTGCCAGCAAAAAGAGGGATAACCCGGGCACTGAAGCTTTCTTT. Amino acids: CASKKRDNPGTEAFF. V and J are TRBV27 and TRBJ1-1; no clear D. CDR3 length: 15 amino acids. V was pared by 7 bases and J by 4 bases, with 19 bases between. The germline V gene encodes CDR1 MNHEY and CDR2 SMNVEV (reference sequence).

This chain joins TRBV9 and TRBJ1-2; 7 bases align to TRBD1. The V and J ends lost 3 bases and 4 bases, in that order; junction bases with no gene match: 6. Germline CDR1 reads SGDLS; CDR2 reads YYNGEE. The CDR3 runs 14 residues. DNA for the CDR3: TGTGCCAGCAGCGCCGGACAGGCCGGCTATGGCTACACCTTC. Translating gives CASSAGQAGYGYTF.

The V call is TRBV27, the J call TRBJ2-1, with 7 bases fitting TRBD2. V gave up 5 bases and J gave up 4 bases; unmatched junction bases: 11. Germline CDR1 reads MNHEY; CDR2 reads SMNVEV (reference sequence). The CDR3 loop spans 16 amino acids. The CDR3 DNA reads as TGTGCCAGCAGTCCTCTAGCGGATTTCGGGTACAATGAGCAGTTCTTC. Amino acids: CASSPLADFGYNEQFF.

V usage is TRBV5-1 and J usage is TRBJ1-1; unclear D gene. This CDR3 is 11 amino acids long. The V and J ends lost 1 base and 7 bases respectively, with 5 bases between them. CDR1 and CDR2 (germline): SGHRS, YFSETQ. The CDR3 DNA is TGCGCCAGCAGCTTGACAAATGAAGCTTTCTTT. Protein sequence: CASSLTNEAFF.

This clone has only a few counts. The genes are TRBV19 and TRBJ2-5, with D perhaps matching TRBD2 (6 bases). The V and J ends lost 3 bases and 3 bases respectively, with 8 bases between them. The CDR3 has 13 amino acids. Germline V lookup: CDR1 LNHDA, CDR2 SQIVND (reference sequence). The CDR3 spells CASSIPGEETQYF. DNA of the CDR3: TGTGCCAGTAGTATTCCGGGGGAAGAGACCCAGTACTTC.

This clone was seen a single time. The J gene is TRBJ2-7, the V gene TRBV5-8; D is perhaps TRBD1 or TRBD2 (5 bases each). V dropped 0 bases and J dropped 2 bases, with 12 bases sitting between them. There are 15 residues in the CDR3. Germline CDR1 is SGHTS and CDR2 is YDEGEE. CDR3 in DNA: TGTGCCAGCAGCTTGGTGGGGACGGTCGCCTACGAGCAGTACTTC. This codes for CASSLVGTVAYEQYF.